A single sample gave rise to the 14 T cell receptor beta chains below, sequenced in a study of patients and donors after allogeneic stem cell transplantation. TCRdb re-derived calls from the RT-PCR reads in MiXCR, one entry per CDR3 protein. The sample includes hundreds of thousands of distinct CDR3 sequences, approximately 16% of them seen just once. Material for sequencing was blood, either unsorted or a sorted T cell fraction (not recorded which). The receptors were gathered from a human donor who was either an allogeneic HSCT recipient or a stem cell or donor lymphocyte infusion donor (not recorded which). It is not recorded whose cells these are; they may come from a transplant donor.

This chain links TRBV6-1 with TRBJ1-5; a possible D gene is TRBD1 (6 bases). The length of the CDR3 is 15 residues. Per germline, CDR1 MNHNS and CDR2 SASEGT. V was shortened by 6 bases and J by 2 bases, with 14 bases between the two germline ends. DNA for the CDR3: TGTGCCAGCAGCCGGGGGGCGAGGGGCAATCAGCCCCAGCATTTT. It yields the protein CASSRGARGNQPQHF.

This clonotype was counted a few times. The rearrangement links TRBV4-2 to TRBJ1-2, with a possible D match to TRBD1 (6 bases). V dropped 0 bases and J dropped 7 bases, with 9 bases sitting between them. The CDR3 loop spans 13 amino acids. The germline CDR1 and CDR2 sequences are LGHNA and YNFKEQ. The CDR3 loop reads CASSQDGGLGYTF. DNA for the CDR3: TGTGCCAGCAGCCAAGATGGGGGCCTTGGCTACACCTTC.

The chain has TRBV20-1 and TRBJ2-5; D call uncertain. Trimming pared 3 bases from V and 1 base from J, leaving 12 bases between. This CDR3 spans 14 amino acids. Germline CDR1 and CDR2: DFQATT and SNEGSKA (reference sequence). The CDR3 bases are TGCAGTGCTAGCGGTACGGGCCCCCAAGAGACCCAGTACTTC. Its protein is CSASGTGPQETQYF.

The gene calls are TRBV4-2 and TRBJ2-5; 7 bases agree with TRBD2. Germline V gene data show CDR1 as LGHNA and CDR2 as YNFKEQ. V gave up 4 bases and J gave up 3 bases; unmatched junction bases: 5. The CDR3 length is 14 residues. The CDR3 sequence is CASSPAGTKETQYF. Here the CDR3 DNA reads TGTGCCAGCAGCCCCGCCGGGACTAAAGAGACCCAGTACTTC.

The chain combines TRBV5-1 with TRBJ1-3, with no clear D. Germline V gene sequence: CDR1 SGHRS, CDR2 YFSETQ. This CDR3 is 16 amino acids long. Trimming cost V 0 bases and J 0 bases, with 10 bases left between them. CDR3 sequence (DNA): TGCGCCAGCAGCTTGGCCGTACCTTACTCTGGAAACACCATATATTTT. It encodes CASSLAVPYSGNTIYF.

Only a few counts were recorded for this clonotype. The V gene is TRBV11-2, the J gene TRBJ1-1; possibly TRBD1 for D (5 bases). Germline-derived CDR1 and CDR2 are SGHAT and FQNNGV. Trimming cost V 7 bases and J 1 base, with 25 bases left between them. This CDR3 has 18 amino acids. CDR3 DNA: TGTGCCAGCACCCGATTCCCCCACTCGGAGGGGACGAACACTGAAGCTTTCTTT. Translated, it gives CASTRFPHSEGTNTEAFF.

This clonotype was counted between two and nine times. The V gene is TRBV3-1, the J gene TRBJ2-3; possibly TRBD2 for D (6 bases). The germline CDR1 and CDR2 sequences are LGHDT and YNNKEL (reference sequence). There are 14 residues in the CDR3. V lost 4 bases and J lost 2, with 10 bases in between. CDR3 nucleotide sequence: TGTGCCAGCAGCCCCCTGGACTACACAGATACGCAGTATTTT. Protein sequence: CASSPLDYTDTQYF.

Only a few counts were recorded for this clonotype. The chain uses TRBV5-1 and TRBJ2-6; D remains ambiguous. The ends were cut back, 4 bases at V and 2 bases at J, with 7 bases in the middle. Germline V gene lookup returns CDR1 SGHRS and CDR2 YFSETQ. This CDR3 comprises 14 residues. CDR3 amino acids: CASSPQPGANVLTF. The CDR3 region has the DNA TGCGCCAGCAGCCCCCAGCCTGGGGCCAACGTCCTGACTTTC.

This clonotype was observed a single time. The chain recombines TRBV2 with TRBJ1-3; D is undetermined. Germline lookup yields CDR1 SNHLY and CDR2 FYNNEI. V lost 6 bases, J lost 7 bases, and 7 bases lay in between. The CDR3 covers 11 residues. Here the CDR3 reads CASRTANTIYF. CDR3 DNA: TGTGCCAGCAGGACGGCGAACACCATATATTTT.

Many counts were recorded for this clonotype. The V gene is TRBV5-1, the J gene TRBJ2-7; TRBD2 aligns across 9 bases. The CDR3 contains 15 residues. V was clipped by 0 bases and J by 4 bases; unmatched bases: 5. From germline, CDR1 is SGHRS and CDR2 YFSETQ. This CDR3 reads CASSLVSSGAYEQYF. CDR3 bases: TGCGCCAGCAGCTTGGTGTCTAGCGGGGCGTACGAGCAGTACTTC.

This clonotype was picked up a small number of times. As DNA, the CDR3 is TGTGCCAGCAGTTATCCAGAGAGGACCTATGGCTACACCTTC. It codes for CASSYPERTYGYTF. The V call is TRBV6-2 or TRBV6-3, the J call TRBJ1-2; D ambiguous. The CDR3 has 14 residues. From germline, CDR1 is MNHEY and CDR2 SVGEGT. Trimming cost V 3 bases and J 4 bases, with 12 bases left between them.

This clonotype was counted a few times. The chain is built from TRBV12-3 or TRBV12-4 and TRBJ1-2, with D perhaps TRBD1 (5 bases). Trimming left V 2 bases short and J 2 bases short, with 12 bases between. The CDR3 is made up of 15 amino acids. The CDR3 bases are TGTGCCAGCAGTTTACATCCAGGGCTAAACTATGGCTACACCTTC. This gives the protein CASSLHPGLNYGYTF.

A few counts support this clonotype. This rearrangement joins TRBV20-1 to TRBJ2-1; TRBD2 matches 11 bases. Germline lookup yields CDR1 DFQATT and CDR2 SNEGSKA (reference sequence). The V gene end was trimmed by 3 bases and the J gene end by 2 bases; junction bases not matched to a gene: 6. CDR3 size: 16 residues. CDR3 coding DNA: TGCAGTGCTAGTAAACTAGCGGGAGAGGCCTACAATGAGCAGTTCTTC. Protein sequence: CSASKLAGEAYNEQFF.

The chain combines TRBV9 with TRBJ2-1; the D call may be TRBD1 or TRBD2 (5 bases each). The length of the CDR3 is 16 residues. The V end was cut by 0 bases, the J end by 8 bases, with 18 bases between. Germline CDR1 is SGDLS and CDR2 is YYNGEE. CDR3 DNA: TGTGCCAGCAGCGTAGCGAACCCGGGACCTAGGGATGAGCAGTTCTTC. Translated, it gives CASSVANPGPRDEQFF.